The present entry profiles one TCR beta chain with its context. Produced via immunoSEQ multiplex PCR; TCRdb's table is partial and in-frame only. The sample includes about 120,000 clones, about 92% of them seen just once. V trimming: 2 bases; J trimming: 8 bases; junction bases outside the gene matches: 8. This CDR3 is built from 14 residues. The V gene's germline CDR1 is MNHNY and CDR2 SVGAGI (reference sequence). This sample was taken from a study of T cell responses to AZD1222 COVID-19 vaccine. The source is an adult in good health. This specimen consisted of peripheral blood, obtained on day 0 of AZD1222 vaccination. J is TRBJ1-2 and V is TRBV6-6; TRBD1 agrees at 7 bases. The CDR3 region has the DNA TGTGCCAGCAGTTACGCCTCAGGGGGGGGCGGCTACACCTTC. This sequence encodes CASSYASGGGGYTF.